This is a list of T cell receptor beta chains from one sample in a study of PD-1 blockade in mismatch repair-deficient tumors. Measured with immunoSEQ multiplex PCR; TCRdb has only the in-frame clones, and not every one. The data show some 49,000 clones, more than 65% seen once. Sequenced material: PBMCs, taken before pembrolizumab treatment. The receptor set was obtained from an adult with mismatch repair-deficient cancer. Each CDR3 is given without its conserved first and last residue.

>TRBV9|TRBJ1-4
ASSKTGNIEKLF
>TRBV25-1|TRBJ2-3
ASSESSSGSSRTDTQY
>TRBV7-2|TRBJ2-3
ASSSQGRLRDTQY
>TRBV21-1|TRBJ2-1
ASSDQTEGDNEQF
>TRBV5-4|TRBJ2-5
ASSLGIETQY
>TRBV5-8|TRBJ2-1
ASSLGLGTSSYNEQF
>TRBV12-5|TRBJ2-1
ASGLVLAGDADEQF
>TRBV6-1|TRBJ2-1
ASGDSQAEQF
>TRBV11-2|TRBJ2-1
ASSQTRSRDEQF
>TRBV11-2|TRBJ2-1
ASSLGRGNEQF
>TRBV19|TRBJ1-2
ASSRPPGTGPIGYT
>TRBV11-2|TRBJ1-1
ASSSTGPEAF
>TRBV29-1|TRBJ2-1
SVGHNEQF
>TRBV5-4|TRBJ2-3
ASSLTARDTNTQY
>TRBV25-1|TRBJ1-1
ASSEWEKRAF
>TRBV6-4|TRBJ2-2
ASSLGENTGELF
>TRBV4-2|TRBJ1-2
ASSQEAGGNYGYT
>TRBV9|TRBJ2-7
ASSAGQSPYEQY
>TRBV5-4|TRBJ2-3
ASSGTSGRMDTQY
>TRBV6-1|TRBJ1-2
ASSESGHGYT
>TRBV7-8|TRBJ2-7
ASSEGLASGYGQY
>TRBV11-2|TRBJ1-2
ASSLEGGGYT
>TRBV2|TRBJ2-2
ASSVAGGSSSNTGELF
>TRBV18|TRBJ2-7
ASSPGSYEQY